This T cell receptor beta chain was recorded in a study of neoadjuvant anti-PD-1 for oral cavity cancer. About the study: Non-progressing patients received a fourth nivolumab dose near day 43, then surgery on days 50-56.

Study findings and constraints: Treg/Th17 ratio rose with pretreatment blood and fell with post-treatment tumor TCRbeta clonality.

For this clone: Its antigen is not known.

As for time point: after neoadjuvant nivolumab, at surgical resection. The patients had HPV-negative, locally advanced oral cavity squamous cell carcinoma. The J segment lost 12 bases and the V segment lost 2 bases, leaving 7 bases of the junction unmatched. Germline V gene data show CDR1 as MGHDK and CDR2 as SYGVNS. The CDR3 spans 13 residues. Data came from immunoSEQ multiplex PCR; TCRdb stores just in-frame clones and leaves some out. The data hold 40,000 or so clones, with 38% observed a single time. The sample here was tumor tissue, taken after nivolumab (anti-PD-1) treatment. The V and J genes are TRBV25-1 and TRBJ2-1; 7 nucleotides line up with TRBD2. This receptor was obtained from a person aged 35-79 years with oral cavity squamous cell carcinoma. The CDR3 nucleotides are TGTGCCAGCAGTGAAGAGAGGCGGGAGAGGCAGTTCTTC. Its translation is CASSEERRERQFF.